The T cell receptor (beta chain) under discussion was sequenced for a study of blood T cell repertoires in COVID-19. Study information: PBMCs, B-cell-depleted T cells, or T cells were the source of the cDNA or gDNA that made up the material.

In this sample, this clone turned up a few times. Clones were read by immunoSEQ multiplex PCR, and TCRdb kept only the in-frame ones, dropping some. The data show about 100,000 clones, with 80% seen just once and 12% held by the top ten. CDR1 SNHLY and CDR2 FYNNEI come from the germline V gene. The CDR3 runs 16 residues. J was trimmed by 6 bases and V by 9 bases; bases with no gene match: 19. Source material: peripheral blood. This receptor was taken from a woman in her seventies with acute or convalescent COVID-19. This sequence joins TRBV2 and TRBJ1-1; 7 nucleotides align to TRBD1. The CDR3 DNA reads TGTGCCAGGGAAACCGACCGGGACAGAGCCCACCCTGAAGCTTTCTTT. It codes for CARETDRDRAHPEAFF. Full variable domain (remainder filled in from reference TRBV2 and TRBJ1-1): EPEVTQTPSHQVTQMGQEVILRCVPISNHLYFYWYRQILGQKVEFLVSFYNNEISEKSEIFDDQFSVERPDGSNFTLKIRSTKLEDSAMYFCARETDRDRAHPEAFFGQGTRLTVV.